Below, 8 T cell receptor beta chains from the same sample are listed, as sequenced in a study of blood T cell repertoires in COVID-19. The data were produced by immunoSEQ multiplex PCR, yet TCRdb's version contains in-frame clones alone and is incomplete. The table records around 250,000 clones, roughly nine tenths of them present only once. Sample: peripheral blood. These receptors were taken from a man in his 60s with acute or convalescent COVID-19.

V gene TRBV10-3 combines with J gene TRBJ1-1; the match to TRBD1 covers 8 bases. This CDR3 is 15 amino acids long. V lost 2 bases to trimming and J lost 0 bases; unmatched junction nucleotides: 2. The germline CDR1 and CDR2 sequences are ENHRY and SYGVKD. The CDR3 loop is CAISEGTGLNTEAFF. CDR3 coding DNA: TGTGCCATCAGTGAGGGGACAGGTTTGAACACTGAAGCTTTCTTT.

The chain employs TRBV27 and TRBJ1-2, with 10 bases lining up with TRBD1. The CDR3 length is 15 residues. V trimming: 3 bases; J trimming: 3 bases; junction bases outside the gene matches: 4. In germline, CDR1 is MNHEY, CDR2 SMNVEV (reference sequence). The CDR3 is CASSLTGGSHYGYTF. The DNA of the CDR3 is TGTGCCAGCAGTTTGACAGGGGGCTCCCACTATGGCTACACCTTC.

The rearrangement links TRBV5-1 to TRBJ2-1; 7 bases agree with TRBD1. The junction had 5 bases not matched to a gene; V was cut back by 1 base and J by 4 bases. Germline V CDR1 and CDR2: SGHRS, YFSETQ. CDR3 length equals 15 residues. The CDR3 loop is CASSLQGVVYNEQFF. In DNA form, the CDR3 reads TGCGCCAGCAGCTTGCAGGGGGTGGTTTACAATGAGCAGTTCTTC.

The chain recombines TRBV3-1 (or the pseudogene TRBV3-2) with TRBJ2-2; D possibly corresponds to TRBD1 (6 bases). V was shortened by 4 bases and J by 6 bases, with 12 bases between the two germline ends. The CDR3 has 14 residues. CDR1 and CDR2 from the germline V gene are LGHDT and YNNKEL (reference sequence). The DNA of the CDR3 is TGTGCCAGCAGCCTCGGGACAACCGCCGGGGAGCTGTTTTTT. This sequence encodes CASSLGTTAGELFF.

The CDR3 loop is CASSSRSDTQYF. The CDR3 bases are TGTGCCAGCAGTTCCCGTTCTGATACGCAGTATTTT. This chain joins TRBV27 and TRBJ2-3; no clear D. CDR1 and CDR2 from the germline V gene are MNHEY and SMNVEV (reference sequence). The ends were cut back, 4 bases at V and 6 bases at J, with 8 bases in the middle. The CDR3 consists of 12 residues.

CDR3 in amino acids: CASSPGQSSGYTF. The CDR3 DNA reads as TGTGCCAGCAGCCCGGGACAGTCTTCCGGCTACACCTTC. This chain connects TRBV3-1 (or the pseudogene TRBV3-2) to TRBJ1-2; 7 bases align to TRBD1. The CDR3 has 13 amino acids. CDR1 and CDR2 from the germline V gene are LGHDT and YNNKEL (reference sequence). Trimming took 4 bases from V and 8 from J; bases not matched to a gene: 7.

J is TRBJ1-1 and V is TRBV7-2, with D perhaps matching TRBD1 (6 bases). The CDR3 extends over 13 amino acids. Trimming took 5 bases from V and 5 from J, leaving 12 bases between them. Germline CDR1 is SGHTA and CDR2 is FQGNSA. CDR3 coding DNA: TGTGCCAGCAGCCTAACAGGGTTTACTGAAGCTTTCTTT. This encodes CASSLTGFTEAFF.

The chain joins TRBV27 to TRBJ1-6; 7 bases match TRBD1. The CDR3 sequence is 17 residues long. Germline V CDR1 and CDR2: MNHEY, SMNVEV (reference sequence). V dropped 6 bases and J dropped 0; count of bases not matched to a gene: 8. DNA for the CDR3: TGTGCCAGCAGACGCGGACAGGCGAGCTCCTATAATTCACCCCTCCACTTT. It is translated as CASRRGQASSYNSPLHF.